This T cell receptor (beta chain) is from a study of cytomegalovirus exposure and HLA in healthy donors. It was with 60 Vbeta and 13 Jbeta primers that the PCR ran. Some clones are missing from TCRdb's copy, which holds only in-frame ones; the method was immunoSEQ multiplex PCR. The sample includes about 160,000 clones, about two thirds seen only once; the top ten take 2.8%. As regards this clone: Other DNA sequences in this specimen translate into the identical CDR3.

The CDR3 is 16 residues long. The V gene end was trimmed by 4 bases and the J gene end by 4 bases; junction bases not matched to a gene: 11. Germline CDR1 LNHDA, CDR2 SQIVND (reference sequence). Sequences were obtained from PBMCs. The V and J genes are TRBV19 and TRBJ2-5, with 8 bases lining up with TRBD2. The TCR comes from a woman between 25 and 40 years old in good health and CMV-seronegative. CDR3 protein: CASSKRLPGGAETQYF. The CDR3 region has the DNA TGTGCCAGTAGTAAGCGCCTTCCGGGAGGGGCAGAGACCCAGTACTTC. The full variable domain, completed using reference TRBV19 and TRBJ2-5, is DGGITQSPKYLFRKEGQNVTLSCEQNLNHDAMYWYRQDPGQGLRLIYYSQIVNDFQKGDIAEGYSVSREKKESFPLTVTSAQKNPTAFYLCASSKRLPGGAETQYFGPGTRLLVL.